This TCR beta chain was captured in a study of long-term antiretroviral therapy in people with HIV. Researchers ran immunoSEQ v3.0 at survey level. TCRdb's table, derived via immunoSEQ multiplex PCR, lists solely in-frame clones and lacks some. The table shows under 20,000 clones, with roughly 89% occurring only once. This clone has only one observation. Trimming took 6 bases from V and 5 from J; bases not matched to a gene: 9. This CDR3 comprises 15 residues. Per germline, CDR1 LNHDA and CDR2 SQIVND (reference sequence). The chain carries TRBV19 and TRBJ2-2, with 7 bases lining up with TRBD2. This receptor was obtained from a man between 45 and 60 years old with HIV. Material: unsorted PBMCs, obtained 3 years after starting antiretroviral therapy. DNA of the CDR3: TGTGCCAGTAGCTCCAAGACTAGCAGGACCGGGGAGCTGTTTTTT. Encoded protein: CASSSKTSRTGELFF.